Shown below are 15 T cell receptor beta chains from a single sample sequenced in a study of T cells in narcolepsy. Method: immunoSEQ multiplex PCR; TCRdb's copy keeps in-frame clones and lacks some. The table lists over 40,000 clones, around 88% of them singletons. The sample comprised CD45RA- memory CD4+ T cells from PBMCs. The receptors were gathered from a human donor with narcolepsy.

This sequence joins TRBV19 and TRBJ1-5; maybe TRBD1 (6 bases). The V gene lost 0 bases and the J gene lost 3 bases, with 15 bases spanning the gap. Per germline, CDR1 LNHDA and CDR2 SQIVND (reference sequence). The CDR3 spans 17 residues. CDR3 protein: CASSIDQGSRYNQPQHF. CDR3 nucleotides: TGTGCCAGTAGTATAGATCAGGGGTCGAGGTACAATCAGCCCCAGCATTTT.

The chain links TRBV11-3 to TRBJ2-6; a possible D gene is TRBD2 (7 bases). V shed 3 bases and J shed 0 bases, with 12 bases lying between them. Germline V gene sequence: CDR1 SGHNT, CDR2 YENEEA. CDR3 length: 17 amino acids. Here the CDR3 reads CASSLAGASSGANVLTF. The CDR3 DNA reads TGTGCCAGCAGCTTGGCGGGGGCGAGCTCTGGGGCCAACGTCCTGACTTTC.

V is TRBV10-3 and J is TRBJ2-1; 16 bases are a match to TRBD2. This CDR3 comprises 17 residues. The ends lost 4 bases at V and 5 bases at J; junction bases unmatched: 5. CDR1 and CDR2 (germline): ENHRY, SYGVKD. The CDR3 is CAISAGTSGGGNNEQFF. The DNA of the CDR3 is TGTGCCATCAGTGCCGGGACTAGCGGGGGGGGAAACAATGAGCAGTTCTTC.

This clone appeared a single time. The gene calls are TRBV9 and TRBJ1-3; D gene uncertain. Germline V gene sequence: CDR1 SGDLS, CDR2 YYNGEE. The CDR3 is made up of 12 amino acids. V dropped 0 bases and J dropped 5 bases, with 3 bases sitting between them. The CDR3 here is CASSVARNTIYF. For the CDR3, the DNA is TGTGCCAGCAGCGTAGCCCGAAACACCATATATTTT.

The gene calls are TRBV5-7 and TRBJ2-5, with D tentatively TRBD1 (5 bases). TRBV5-7 belongs to the ORF category, with a function that is uncertain. This CDR3 contains 16 residues. V lost 4 bases to trimming and J lost 3 bases, with 19 bases between them. This chain's CDR3 is CASSPPVWGDKETQYF. CDR3 DNA: TGTGCCAGCAGCCCCCCAGTTTGGGGCGATAAAGAGACCCAGTACTTC.

This clone was found once. This sequence joins TRBV12-5 and TRBJ1-1, with no clear D. This CDR3 contains 14 residues. Looked up from germline, CDR1 is LGHNT and CDR2 is FRNRAP. The V end was cut by 6 bases, the J end by 1 base, with 12 bases between. CDR3 in DNA: TGTGCTAGTGGGCCTCCTTGGGAGAACACTGAAGCTTTCTTT. As protein: CASGPPWENTEAFF.

Remarks on this clone: Its ends do not fully match the called genes, so a read error is possible. The chain links TRBV7-7 to TRBJ2-4; 7 positions agree with TRBD1. The CDR3 length is 16 residues. Germline values: CDR1 SSHAT, CDR2 FNYEAQ (reference sequence). The CDR3 sequence: CASSLGRQGAKNIQYF. The CDR3 coding sequence is TGTGCTAGCAGCTTAGGACGACAGGGAGCCAAAAACATTCAGTACTTC. Looking up the rest from reference TRBV7-7 and TRBJ2-4 gives the full variable domain: GAGVSQSPRYKVTKRGQDVTLRCDPISSHATLYWYQQALGQGPEFLTYFNYEAQPDKSGLPSDRFSAERPEGSISTLTIQRTEQRDSAMYRCASSLGRQGAKNIQYFGAGTRLSVL.

The V and J genes are TRBV9 and TRBJ1-3; D is undetermined. Germline CDR1 and CDR2: SGDLS and YYNGEE. Trimming cost V 0 bases and J 2 bases, with 12 bases left between them. The CDR3 has 16 residues. CDR3 nucleotide sequence: TGTGCCAGCAGCGTAGTTTCCCGGCCCCCTGGAAACACCATATATTTT. It translates to CASSVVSRPPGNTIYF. The complete variable domain, with remaining parts taken from reference TRBV9 and TRBJ1-3, reads DSGVTQTPKHLITATGQRVTLRCSPRSGDLSVYWYQQSLDQGLQFLIQYYNGEERAKGNILERFSAQQFPDLHSELNLSSLELGDSALYFCASSVVSRPPGNTIYFGEGSWLTVV.

In nucleotides, the CDR3 is TGTGCCAGCAGTATTACACGCATGAACACTGAAGCTTTCTTT. This sequence encodes CASSITRMNTEAFF. The rearrangement uses TRBV27 and TRBJ1-1; D unclear. CDR3 length: 14 amino acids. From germline, CDR1 is MNHEY and CDR2 SMNVEV (reference sequence). Between the trimmed V and J ends, which lost 5 bases and 0 bases, there was a span of 10 bases.

The V call is TRBV5-6, the J call TRBJ1-1; D gene unclear. The CDR3 runs to 13 residues. CDR1 and CDR2 (germline): SGHDT, YYEEEE. Trimming left V 4 bases short and J 11 bases short, with 18 bases between. In nucleotides, the CDR3 is TGTGCCAGCAGCGTTGTGGCGTCAGGTTTGGCTTTCTTT. Encoded protein: CASSVVASGLAFF. Complete variable domain (other parts from reference TRBV5-6 and TRBJ1-1): DAGVTQSPTHLIKTRGQQVTLRCSPKSGHDTVSWYQQALGQGPQFIFQYYEEEERQRGNFPDRFSGHQFPNYSSELNVNALLLGDSALYLCASSVVASGLAFFGQGTRLTVV.

This rearrangement joins TRBV5-1 to TRBJ2-5; tentative D call: TRBD1 (6 bases). This CDR3 is 15 amino acids long. Trimming took off 1 base at V and 2 bases at J, with 12 bases between the two ends. The germline V gene encodes CDR1 SGHRS and CDR2 YFSETQ. This CDR3 reads CASSLSGQLQETQYF. The CDR3 DNA sequence: TGCGCCAGCAGCTTGTCGGGACAACTACAAGAGACCCAGTACTTC.

The V and J genes are TRBV10-3 and TRBJ1-5; possibly TRBD1 for D (6 bases). V dropped 6 bases and J dropped 5 bases, with 14 bases sitting between them. There are 14 residues in the CDR3. Germline loops: CDR1 ENHRY, CDR2 SYGVKD. The CDR3 loop reads CAISKSGEDQPQHF. The CDR3 DNA is TGTGCCATCAGCAAGTCAGGGGAGGATCAGCCCCAGCATTTT.

The V and J genes are TRBV6-5 and TRBJ2-7; tentatively, D is TRBD1 or TRBD2 (6 bases each). The CDR3 length is 13 residues. Germline V CDR1 and CDR2: MNHEY, SVGAGI. Trimming shortened V by 6 bases and J by 2 bases, and 11 bases separated the two germline ends. CDR3 sequence: CASRLRGAYEQYF. CDR3 nucleotide sequence: TGTGCCAGCAGGTTAAGGGGGGCCTACGAGCAGTACTTC.

The CDR3: CASSDQGHNEQFF. The CDR3 DNA sequence: TGTGCCAGCAGTGATCAGGGACACAATGAGCAGTTCTTC. This chain uses TRBV6-1 with TRBJ2-1; TRBD1 or TRBD2 may be the D gene (5 bases each). This CDR3 region has 13 residues. From germline, CDR1 is MNHNS and CDR2 SASEGT. V dropped 3 bases and J dropped 5 bases, with 8 bases sitting between them.

The CDR3 region is CASTLRDITNYGYTF. DNA for the CDR3: TGTGCCAGCACCCTGAGGGATATAACTAACTATGGCTACACCTTC. V gene TRBV28 combines with J gene TRBJ1-2, with no clear D. V lost 7 bases to trimming and J lost 0 bases, with 15 bases between them. The CDR3 totals 15 residues. The germline V gene has CDR1 MDHEN and CDR2 SYDVKM.